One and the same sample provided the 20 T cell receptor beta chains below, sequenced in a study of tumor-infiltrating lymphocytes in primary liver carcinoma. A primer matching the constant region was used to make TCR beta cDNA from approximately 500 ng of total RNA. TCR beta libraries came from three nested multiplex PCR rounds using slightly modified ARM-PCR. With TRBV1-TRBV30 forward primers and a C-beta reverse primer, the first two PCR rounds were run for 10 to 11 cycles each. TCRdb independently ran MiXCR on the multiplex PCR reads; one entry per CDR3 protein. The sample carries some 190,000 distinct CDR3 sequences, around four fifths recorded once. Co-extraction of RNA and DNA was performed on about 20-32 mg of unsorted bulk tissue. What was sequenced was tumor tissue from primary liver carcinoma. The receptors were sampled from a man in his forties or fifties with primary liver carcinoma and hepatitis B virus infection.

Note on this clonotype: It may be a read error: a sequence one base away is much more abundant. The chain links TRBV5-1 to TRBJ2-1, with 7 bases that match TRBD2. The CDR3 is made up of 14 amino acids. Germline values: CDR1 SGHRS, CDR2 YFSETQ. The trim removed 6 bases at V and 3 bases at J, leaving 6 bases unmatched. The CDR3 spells CASMRETFYNEQFF. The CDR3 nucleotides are TGCGCCAGCATGCGGGAGACCTTCTACAATGAGCAGTTCTTC.

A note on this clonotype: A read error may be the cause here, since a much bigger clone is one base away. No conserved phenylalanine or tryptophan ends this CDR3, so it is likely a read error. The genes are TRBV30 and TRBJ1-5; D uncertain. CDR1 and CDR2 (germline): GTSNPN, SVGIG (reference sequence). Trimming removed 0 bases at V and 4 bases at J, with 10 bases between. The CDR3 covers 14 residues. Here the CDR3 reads CAWSVRGWNQPQHS. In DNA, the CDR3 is TGTGCCTGGAGTGTACGGGGATGGAATCAGCCCCAGCATTCT.

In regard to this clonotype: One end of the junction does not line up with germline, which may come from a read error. CDR3: CASSLLGGWEQLFF. The DNA for the CDR3 is TGCGCCAGCAGCCTCCTCGGGGGCTGGGAACAACTGTTTTTT. The chain employs TRBV7-9 and TRBJ1-4; TRBD1 might be the D (6 bases). The germline gives CDR1 SEHNR, CDR2 FQNEAQ (reference sequence). CDR3 length equals 14 residues.

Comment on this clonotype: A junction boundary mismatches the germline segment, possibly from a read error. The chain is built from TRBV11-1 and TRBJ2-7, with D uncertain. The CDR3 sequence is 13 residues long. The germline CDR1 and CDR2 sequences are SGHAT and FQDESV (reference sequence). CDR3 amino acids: CVSSSSQDGEQYF. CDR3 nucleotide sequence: TGTGTCAGCAGCTCCTCGCAGGATGGCGAGCAGTACTTC.

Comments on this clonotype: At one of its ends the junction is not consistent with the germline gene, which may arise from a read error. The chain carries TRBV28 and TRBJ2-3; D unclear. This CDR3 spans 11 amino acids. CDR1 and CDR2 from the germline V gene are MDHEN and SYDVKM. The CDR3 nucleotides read TGTGCCACCTCATATGGGGATACGCACTATTTT. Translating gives CATSYGDTHYF.

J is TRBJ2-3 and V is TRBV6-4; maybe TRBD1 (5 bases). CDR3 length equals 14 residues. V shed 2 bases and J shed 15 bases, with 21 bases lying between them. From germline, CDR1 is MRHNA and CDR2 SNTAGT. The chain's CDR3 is CASSDGKETDKHYF. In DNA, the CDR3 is TGTGCCAGCAGTGACGGGAAGGAGACAGATAAGCATTATTTT.

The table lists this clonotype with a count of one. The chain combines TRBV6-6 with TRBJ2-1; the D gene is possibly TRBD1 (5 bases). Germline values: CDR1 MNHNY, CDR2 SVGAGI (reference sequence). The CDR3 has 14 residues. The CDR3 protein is CVTSYSQGYNEQFF. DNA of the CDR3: TGTGTCACCAGTTACTCCCAGGGTTACAATGAGCAGTTCTTC.

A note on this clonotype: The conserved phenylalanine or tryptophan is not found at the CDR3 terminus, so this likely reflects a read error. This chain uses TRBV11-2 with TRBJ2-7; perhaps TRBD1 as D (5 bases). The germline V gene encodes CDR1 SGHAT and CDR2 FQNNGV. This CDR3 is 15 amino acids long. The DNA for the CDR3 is TGTGCCAGCGGCTTACGATGGATAGGGGAAAACGAGCAGTACTTA. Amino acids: CASGLRWIGENEQYL.

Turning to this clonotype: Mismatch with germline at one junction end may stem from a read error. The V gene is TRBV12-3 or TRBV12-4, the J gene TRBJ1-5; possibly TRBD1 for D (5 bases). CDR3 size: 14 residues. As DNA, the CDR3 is TGTGCCAGCAGTCGACAGTGTTGCAATCAGACCCAGCATTTT. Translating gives CASSRQCCNQTQHF.

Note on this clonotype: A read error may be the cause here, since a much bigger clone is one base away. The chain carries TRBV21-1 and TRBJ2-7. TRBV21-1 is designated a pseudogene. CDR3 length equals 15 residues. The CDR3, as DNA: TGTGCCAGCAACACAGGCGTCATCGGGTACTACGAGCAGTACTTC. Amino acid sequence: CASNTGVIGYYEQYF.

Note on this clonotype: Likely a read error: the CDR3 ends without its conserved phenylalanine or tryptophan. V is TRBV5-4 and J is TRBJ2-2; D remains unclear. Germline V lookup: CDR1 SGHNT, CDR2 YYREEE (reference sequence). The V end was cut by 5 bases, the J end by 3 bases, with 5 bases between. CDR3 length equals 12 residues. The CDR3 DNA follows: TGTGCCAGCAGTGGAGACACCGGGGAGCTGTTTATT. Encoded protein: CASSGDTGELFI.

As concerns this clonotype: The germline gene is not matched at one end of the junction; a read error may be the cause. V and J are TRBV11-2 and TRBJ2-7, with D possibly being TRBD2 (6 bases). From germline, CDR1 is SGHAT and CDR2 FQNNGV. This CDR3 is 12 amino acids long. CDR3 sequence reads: CASNLAVSEQYF. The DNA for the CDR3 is TGTGCCAGCAACTTAGCGGTCAGCGAGCAATACTTC.

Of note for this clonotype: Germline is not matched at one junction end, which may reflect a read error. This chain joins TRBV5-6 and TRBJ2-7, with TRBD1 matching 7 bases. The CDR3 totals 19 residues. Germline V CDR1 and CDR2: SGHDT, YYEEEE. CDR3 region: CANSATGAREGQNSYEQYF. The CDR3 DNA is TGTGCCAACAGCGCCACAGGGGCCCGCGAAGGGCAGAACTCCTACGAGCAGTACTTC.

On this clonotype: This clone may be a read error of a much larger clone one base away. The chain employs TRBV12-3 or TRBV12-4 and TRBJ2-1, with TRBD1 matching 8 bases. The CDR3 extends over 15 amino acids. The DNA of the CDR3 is TGTGCCAGCAGTTTTTTGACAGGGGATTACAATGAGCAGCTCTTC. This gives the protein CASSFLTGDYNEQLF.

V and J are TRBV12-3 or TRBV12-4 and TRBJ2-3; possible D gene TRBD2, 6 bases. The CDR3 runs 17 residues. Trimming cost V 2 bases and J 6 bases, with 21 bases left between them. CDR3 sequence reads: CASSLRVQLASADTQYF. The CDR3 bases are TGTGCCAGCAGTTTACGGGTCCAACTAGCCTCCGCCGATACGCAGTATTTT.

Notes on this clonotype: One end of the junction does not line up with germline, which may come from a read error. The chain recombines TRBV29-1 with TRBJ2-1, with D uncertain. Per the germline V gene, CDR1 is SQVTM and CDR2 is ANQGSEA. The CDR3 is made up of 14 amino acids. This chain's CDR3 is CGVALGETYIDQFF. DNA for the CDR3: TGCGGCGTTGCCCTCGGTGAAACCTACATTGATCAGTTCTTC.

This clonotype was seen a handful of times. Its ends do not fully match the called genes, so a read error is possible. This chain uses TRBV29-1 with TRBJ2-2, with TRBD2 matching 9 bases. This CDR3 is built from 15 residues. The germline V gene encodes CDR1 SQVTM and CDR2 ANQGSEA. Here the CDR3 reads CSVGTSMANTGELFF. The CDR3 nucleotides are TGTAGCGTTGGGACTAGCATGGCGAACACCGGGGAGCTGTTTTTT.

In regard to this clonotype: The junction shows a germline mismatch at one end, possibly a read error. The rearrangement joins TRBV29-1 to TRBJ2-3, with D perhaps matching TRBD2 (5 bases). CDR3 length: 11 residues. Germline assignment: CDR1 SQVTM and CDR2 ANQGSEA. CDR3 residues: CSAGKIDTQYF. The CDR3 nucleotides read TGCAGCGCGGGAAAGATAGATACCCAGTATTTT.

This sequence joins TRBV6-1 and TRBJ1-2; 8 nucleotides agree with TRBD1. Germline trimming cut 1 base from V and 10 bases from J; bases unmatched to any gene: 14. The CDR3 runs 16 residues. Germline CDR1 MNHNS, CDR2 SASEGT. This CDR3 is CASSEEEDWTGQAYTF. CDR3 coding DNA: TGTGCCAGCAGTGAAGAAGAAGACTGGACAGGGCAGGCCTACACCTTC.

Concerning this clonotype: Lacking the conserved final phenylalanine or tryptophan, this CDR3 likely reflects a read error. CDR3 coding DNA: TGCAGCGCCATGACATATGGGATCGGCACTCCCTACGAGCAGTACTTG. Protein sequence: CSAMTYGIGTPYEQYL. The V gene is TRBV29-1, the J gene TRBJ2-7; D ambiguous. CDR3 length equals 16 residues. The V and J ends lost 7 bases and 2 bases respectively, with 24 bases between them. Per the germline V gene, CDR1 is SQVTM and CDR2 is ANQGSEA.